This T cell receptor (beta chain) was recovered during a study of PD-1 blockade in classical Hodgkin lymphoma. Study results and caveats: Individuals initiating nivolumab under 1 year after ASCT were excluded.

Assay used: immunoSEQ multiplex PCR; TCRdb lists only in-frame clones, some missing. The table has approximately 27,000 clones, 86% seen once; the top ten hold roughly 2.5%. The J segment lost 2 bases and the V segment lost 0 bases, leaving 2 bases of the junction unmatched. CDR1 and CDR2 from the germline V gene are LNHDA and SQIVND (reference sequence). The CDR3 has 15 amino acids. Brentuximab vedotin exposure varied among the patients, all of whom had relapsed after autologous stem cell transplantation. Regarding this clone: Its target is not known.

The sample in question was peripheral blood mononuclear cells (PBMCs), obtained at baseline. This chain connects TRBV19 to TRBJ2-7, with 9 bases that match TRBD2. The receptor's source is a human donor with classical Hodgkin lymphoma. CDR3 in amino acids: CASSIDAGGTYEQYF. CDR3 coding DNA: TGTGCCAGTAGTATAGACGCGGGGGGGACCTACGAGCAGTACTTC.